This T cell receptor (beta chain) was found in a study of blood T cell repertoires in COVID-19. The CDR3 is 17 residues long. CDR1 and CDR2 from the germline V gene are MNHNS and SASEGT. Trimming pared 0 bases from V and 4 bases from J, leaving 18 bases between. This clone has a handful of counts. The assay was immunoSEQ multiplex PCR, and TCRdb's table has in-frame clones only and misses some. The sample holds some 270,000 clones, 70% to 90% seen once. The origin of this receptor is a woman aged 65 to 85 with acute or convalescent COVID-19. What was sequenced was peripheral blood. The chain links TRBV6-1 to TRBJ1-2, with D possibly TRBD1 on 5 matching bases. CDR3 nucleotide sequence: TGTGCCAGCAGTGAAGCCCCCCCGGGGGAGTGGGGCTATGGCTACACCTTC. Protein product: CASSEAPPGEWGYGYTF.